The present entry profiles one TCR beta chain with its context. Its antigen remains unknown. The data were obtained in a study of shared clonotypes between healthy human individuals. Study as a whole: A donor's plate count was three for CD4 naive and three for CD4 memory; CD8 naive had two and CD8 memory one. Study-level points and caveats: The study found lower generation probabilities in non-shared clonotypes than in those shared by all four donors.

CDR1 is MNHEY, CDR2 SVGAGI, per germline. This CDR3 contains 13 residues. V was trimmed by 3 bases and J by 3 bases, leaving 6 bases between them. The data were produced by immunoSEQ multiplex PCR, yet TCRdb's version contains in-frame clones alone and is incomplete. Among roughly 1,500,000 clones listed, approximately 98.5% were seen once. The chain links TRBV6-5 to TRBJ1-5; D is ambiguous. The sample comprised naive CD4+ T cells sorted from blood. Subset denoted: CD45RA+ positively selected. The source of this sequence is a man between 25 and 39 years old in good health. CDR3 nucleotides: TGTGCCAGCAGTTATGAGCACAATCAGCCCCAGCATTTT. Encoded protein: CASSYEHNQPQHF.